Listed below are T cell receptor beta chains from one sample, sequenced in a study of CD8 T cells in ankylosing spondylitis. TCRdb recomputed calls from the 5' RACE reads with MiXCR, one row per CDR3 protein. Counted here are about 340,000 distinct CDR3 sequences, approximately 15% occurring once; the ten biggest clones make up approximately 1.1%. Sample: blood, either unsorted or a sorted T cell fraction (not recorded which). The receptors originated from a male donor with ankylosing spondylitis or in good health (not recorded which). The CDR3 runs from the conserved cysteine through the conserved F or W. The D gene is left open where the match is weak. Size values are once, few and many counts, or a class for expanded clones, and some rows have none.

TRBD1	TRBV27	few	TRBJ2-1	TGTGCCAGCAGGACCGGGACAGGATTTCACAATGAGCAGTTCTTC	CASRTGTGFHNEQFF
-	TRBV4-1	many	TRBJ1-6	TGCGCCAGCAGCCAAGATACCGTAAACCAAGGGCGTCCCCTCCACTTT	CASSQDTVNQGRPLHF
-	TRBV5-1	-	TRBJ1-4	TGCGCCAGCAGCAGGGGTTGGGCTGAAAAACTGTTTTTT	CASSRGWAEKLFF
-	TRBV5-1	few	TRBJ2-7	TGCGCCAGCAGCTTGGAGGCCTTATACTACGAGCAGTACTTC	CASSLEALYYEQYF
TRBD1	TRBV11-2	few	TRBJ1-4	TGTGCCAGCAGCTTCAGGGGGGTTAATGAAAAACTGTTTTTT	CASSFRGVNEKLFF
TRBD2	TRBV6-1	-	TRBJ2-7	TGTGCCAGCAGTCAGAGTAGACTAGCGGCCTCCTACGAGCAGTACTTC	CASSQSRLAASYEQYF
-	TRBV6-1	-	TRBJ2-5	TGTGCCAGCAGGCCAGGGATCTTCCAAGAGACCCAGTACTTC	CASRPGIFQETQYF
-	TRBV10-2	-	TRBJ1-1	TGCGCCAGCAGTGAACAGGCAGGAACTGAAGCTTTCTTT	CASSEQAGTEAFF
TRBD1	TRBV3-1	-	TRBJ2-7	TGTGCCAGCAGCCCCGTCCCGGGACAGGGGTCGGATTACGAGCAGTACTTC	CASSPVPGQGSDYEQYF
-	TRBV5-1	many	TRBJ1-1	TGCGCCAGCAGGCGTAGTGACACTGAAGCTTTCTTT	CASRRSDTEAFF
-	TRBV11-1	many	TRBJ2-1	TGTGCCAGCAGTTTAGCCGGGGCCTCCTACAATGAGCAGTTCTTC	CASSLAGASYNEQFF
-	TRBV29-1	-	TRBJ1-1	TGCAGCGTTTGGGAACAGGGAAAAGCTGAAGCTTTCTTT	CSVWEQGKAEAFF
-	TRBV7-2	few	TRBJ2-2	TGTGCCAGCAGCTCACACTCAGGGGTCGCCGGGGAGCTGTTTTTT	CASSSHSGVAGELFF
-	TRBV20-1	-	TRBJ2-1	TGCAGTGCTAGTCCGGGACTCTACTACAATGAGCAGTTCTTC	CSASPGLYYNEQFF
TRBD1	TRBV5-1	-	TRBJ1-4	TGCGCCAGCAGCTCCGGTTTCGGGACAGTTGCAACTAATGAAAAACTGTTTTTT	CASSSGFGTVATNEKLFF
-	TRBV12-3/TRBV12-4	few	TRBJ1-6	TGTGCCAGCAGTTTAGCGCTCGGTTCACCCCTCCACTTT	CASSLALGSPLHF
-	TRBV30	few	TRBJ1-4	TGTGCCTGGAGTGTACGCAACTACCAGACAGGACTGTTTTTT	CAWSVRNYQTGLFF
-	TRBV12-3/TRBV12-4	few	TRBJ2-3	TGTGCCAGCAGTTTAATGCGGGATACGCAGTATTTT	CASSLMRDTQYF
-	TRBV12-3/TRBV12-4	few	TRBJ1-3	TGTGCCAGCAGCCGACAATTCTCTGGAAACACCATATATTTT	CASSRQFSGNTIYF
-	TRBV11-2	few	TRBJ2-5	TGTGCCAGCAGCGTGGGACACCTACAAGAGACCCAGTACTTC	CASSVGHLQETQYF
TRBD1	TRBV5-1	-	TRBJ2-7	TGCGCCAGCAATTCAGGACAGGGATCCTACGAGCAGTACTTC	CASNSGQGSYEQYF
TRBD1	TRBV7-2	few	TRBJ2-1	TGTGCCAGCAGCCCCCGACAGGGGCCCAATGAGCAGTTCTTC	CASSPRQGPNEQFF
-	TRBV20-1	few	TRBJ2-5	TGCAGTGCTTTCCACTCCGGGGCCATCCAAGAGACCCAGTACTTC	CSAFHSGAIQETQYF
-	TRBV12-3/TRBV12-4	-	TRBJ1-2	TGTGCCAGCACCCTGACAGGCCTCTATGGCTACACCTTC	CASTLTGLYGYTF
TRBD1	TRBV5-4	-	TRBJ2-1	TGTGCCAGCACCTCTGGACAGGGATCCTACAATGAGCAGTTCTTC	CASTSGQGSYNEQFF
-	TRBV7-9	-	TRBJ2-1	TGTGCCAGCAGCTTAGTCCGGTCGGAGGGCAATGAGCAGTTCTTC	CASSLVRSEGNEQFF
-	TRBV20-1	few	TRBJ2-3	TGCAGTGCTAGTTACACTGGAGATACGCAGTATTTT	CSASYTGDTQYF
-	TRBV6-5	few	TRBJ2-5	TGTGCCAGCAGTTACTCAACGGGGCAAGAGACCCAGTACTTC	CASSYSTGQETQYF
-	TRBV12-3/TRBV12-4	-	TRBJ1-2	TGTGCCAGCAGTTTACAGGGCACCCTCTATGGCTACACCTTC	CASSLQGTLYGYTF
-	TRBV5-1	few	TRBJ2-3	TGCGCCAGCGGCAGTAACGCAGATACGCAGTATTTT	CASGSNADTQYF
TRBD2	TRBV11-2	-	TRBJ2-1	TGTGCCAGCAGCTTAGGGCGGGGGGCGTACAATGAGCAGTTCTTC	CASSLGRGAYNEQFF
TRBD1	TRBV10-3	-	TRBJ1-2	TGTGCCATCAGTTTGGACAGGGGGCAGGATGGCTACACCTTC	CAISLDRGQDGYTF
-	TRBV5-1	many	TRBJ1-1	TGCGCCAGCAGCTTGGTGGGTCTCCAGAACACTGAAGCTTTCTTT	CASSLVGLQNTEAFF
-	TRBV5-1	few	TRBJ2-1	TGCGCCAGCAGCGAAGATCCGACAGCATACAATGAGCAGTTCTTC	CASSEDPTAYNEQFF
TRBD1	TRBV5-1	-	TRBJ2-3	TGCGCCAGCAGCTCCTTTGGACAGGGGGAAGATACGCAGTATTTT	CASSSFGQGEDTQYF
TRBD2	TRBV5-6	-	TRBJ2-1	TGTGCCAGCAGCTTGGGGGGCCTCAGCGGGGGATCTTCCAATGAGCAGTTCTTC	CASSLGGLSGGSSNEQFF
-	TRBV10-2	-	TRBJ2-3	TGCGCCAGCAGTGACTCAGTCCCCACAGATACGCAGTATTTT	CASSDSVPTDTQYF
-	TRBV11-2	-	TRBJ2-1	TGTGCCAGCAGCTTAAGGCTAACCCCCTACAATGAGCAGTTCTTC	CASSLRLTPYNEQFF
TRBD2	TRBV2	few	TRBJ2-1	TGTGCCAGCACCGCTAGCGGGGTCTCCTACAATGAGCAGTTCTTC	CASTASGVSYNEQFF